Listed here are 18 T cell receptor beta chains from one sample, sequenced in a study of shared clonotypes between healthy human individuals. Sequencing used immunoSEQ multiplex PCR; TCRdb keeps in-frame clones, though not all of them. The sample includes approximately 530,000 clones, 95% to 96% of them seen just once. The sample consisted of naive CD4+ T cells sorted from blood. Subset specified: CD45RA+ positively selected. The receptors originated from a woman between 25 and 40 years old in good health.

The CDR3 protein is CASSLAVGGLYGYTF. CDR3 DNA: TGTGCCAGCAGCTTGGCCGTTGGGGGACTCTATGGCTACACCTTC. The chain joins TRBV5-4 to TRBJ1-2, with D maybe TRBD1 (5 bases). CDR1 is SGHNT, CDR2 YYREEE, per germline (reference sequence). V lost 0 bases, J lost 4 bases, and 13 bases lay in between. This CDR3 contains 15 residues.

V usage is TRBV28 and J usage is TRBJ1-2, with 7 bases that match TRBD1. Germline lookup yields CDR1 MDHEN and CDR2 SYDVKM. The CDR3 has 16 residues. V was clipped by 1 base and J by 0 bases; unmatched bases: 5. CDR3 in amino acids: CASSLSQGRANYGYTF. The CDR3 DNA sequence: TGTGCCAGCAGTTTATCACAGGGGAGGGCTAACTATGGCTACACCTTC.

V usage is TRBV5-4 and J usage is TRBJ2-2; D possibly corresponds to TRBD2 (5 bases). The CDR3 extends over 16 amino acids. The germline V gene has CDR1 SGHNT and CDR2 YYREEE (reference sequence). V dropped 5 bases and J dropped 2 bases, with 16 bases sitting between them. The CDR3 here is CASRDYRGSNTGELFF. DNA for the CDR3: TGTGCCAGCAGAGACTATCGCGGGTCTAACACCGGGGAGCTGTTTTTT.

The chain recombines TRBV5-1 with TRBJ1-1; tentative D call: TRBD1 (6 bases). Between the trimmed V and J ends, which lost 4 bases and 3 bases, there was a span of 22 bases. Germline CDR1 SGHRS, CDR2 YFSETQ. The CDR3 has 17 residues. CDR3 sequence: CASSPGTLAKLDTEAFF. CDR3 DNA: TGCGCCAGCAGCCCCGGGACACTTGCCAAATTGGACACTGAAGCTTTCTTT.

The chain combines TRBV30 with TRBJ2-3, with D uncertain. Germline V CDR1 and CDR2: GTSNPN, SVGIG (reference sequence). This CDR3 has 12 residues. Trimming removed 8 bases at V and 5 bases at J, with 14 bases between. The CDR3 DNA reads TGTGCCCGAGGAAACTACGGAGATACGCAGTATTTT. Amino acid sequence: CARGNYGDTQYF.

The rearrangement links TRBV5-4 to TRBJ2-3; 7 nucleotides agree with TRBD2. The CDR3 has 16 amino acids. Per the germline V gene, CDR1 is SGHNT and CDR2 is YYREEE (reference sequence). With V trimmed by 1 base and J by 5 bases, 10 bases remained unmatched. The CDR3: CASSLRAGATGDTQYF. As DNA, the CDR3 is TGTGCCAGCAGCTTGAGGGCGGGAGCGACGGGAGATACGCAGTATTTT.

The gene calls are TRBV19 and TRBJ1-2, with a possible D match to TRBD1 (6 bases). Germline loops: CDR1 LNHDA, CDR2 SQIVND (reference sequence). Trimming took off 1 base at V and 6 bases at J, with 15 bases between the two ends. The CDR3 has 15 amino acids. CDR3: CASSIAPQGSDGYTF. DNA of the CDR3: TGTGCCAGTAGTATAGCGCCCCAGGGGTCCGATGGCTACACCTTC. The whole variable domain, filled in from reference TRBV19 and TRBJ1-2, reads DGGITQSPKYLFRKEGQNVTLSCEQNLNHDAMYWYRQDPGQGLRLIYYSQIVNDFQKGDIAEGYSVSREKKESFPLTVTSAQKNPTAFYLCASSIAPQGSDGYTFGSGTRLTVV.

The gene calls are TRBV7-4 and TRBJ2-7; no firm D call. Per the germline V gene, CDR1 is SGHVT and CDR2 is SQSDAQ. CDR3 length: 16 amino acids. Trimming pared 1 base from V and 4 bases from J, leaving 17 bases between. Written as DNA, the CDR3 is TGTGCCAGCAGCTTAGGCGAGAGCCCTACGAGGTACGAGCAGTACTTC. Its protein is CASSLGESPTRYEQYF.

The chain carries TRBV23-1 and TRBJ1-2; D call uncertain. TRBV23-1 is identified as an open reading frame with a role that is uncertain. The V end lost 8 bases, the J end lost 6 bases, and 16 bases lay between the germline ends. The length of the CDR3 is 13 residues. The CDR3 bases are TGCGCCAGCGGTCCTGGCTGTCGAAATGGCTACACCTTC. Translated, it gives CASGPGCRNGYTF.

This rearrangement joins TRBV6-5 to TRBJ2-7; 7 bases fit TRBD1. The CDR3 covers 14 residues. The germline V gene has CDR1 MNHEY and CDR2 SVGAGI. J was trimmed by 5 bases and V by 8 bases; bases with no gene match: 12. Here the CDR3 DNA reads TGTGCCAGCGTATCGGGACAGCCCATGAACGAGCAGTACTTC. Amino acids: CASVSGQPMNEQYF.

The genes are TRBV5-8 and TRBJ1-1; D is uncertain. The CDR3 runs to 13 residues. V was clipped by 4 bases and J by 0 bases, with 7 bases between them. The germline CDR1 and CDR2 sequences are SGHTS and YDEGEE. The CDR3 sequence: CASSLGMNTEAFF. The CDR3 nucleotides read TGTGCCAGCAGCCTCGGGATGAACACTGAAGCTTTCTTT.

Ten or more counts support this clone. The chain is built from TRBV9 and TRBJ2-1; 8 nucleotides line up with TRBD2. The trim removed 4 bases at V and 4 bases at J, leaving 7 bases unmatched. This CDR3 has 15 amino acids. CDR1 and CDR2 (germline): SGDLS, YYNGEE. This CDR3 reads CASSPVAGTYNEQFF. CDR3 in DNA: TGTGCCAGCAGCCCGGTAGCGGGAACATACAATGAGCAGTTCTTC.

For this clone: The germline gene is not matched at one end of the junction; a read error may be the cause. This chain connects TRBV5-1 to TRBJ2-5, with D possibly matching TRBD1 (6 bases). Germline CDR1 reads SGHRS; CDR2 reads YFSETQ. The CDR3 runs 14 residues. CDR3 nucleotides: TGCGCCAGCAGCTTTGAGGGGGTTGTGGAGACACAGTACTTC. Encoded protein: CASSFEGVVETQYF.

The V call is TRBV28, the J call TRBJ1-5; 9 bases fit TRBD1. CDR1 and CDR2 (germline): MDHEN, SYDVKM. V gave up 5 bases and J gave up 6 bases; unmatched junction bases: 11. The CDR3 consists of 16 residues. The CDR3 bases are TGTGCCAGCAGTCCGGAGGGACAGGGCGGAAGTCAGCCCCAGCATTTT. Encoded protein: CASSPEGQGGSQPQHF. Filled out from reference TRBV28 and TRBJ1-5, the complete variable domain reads DVKVTQSSRYLVKRTGEKVFLECVQDMDHENMFWYRQDPGLGLRLIYFSYDVKMKEKGDIPEGYSVSREKKERFSLILESASTNQTSMYLCASSPEGQGGSQPQHFGDGTRLSIL.

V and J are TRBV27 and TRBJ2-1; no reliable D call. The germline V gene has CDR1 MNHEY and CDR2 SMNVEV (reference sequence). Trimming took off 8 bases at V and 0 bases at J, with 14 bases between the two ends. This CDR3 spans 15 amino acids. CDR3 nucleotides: TGTGCCAGCGCCCACATCCCTTTCTCCTACAATGAGCAGTTCTTC. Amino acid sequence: CASAHIPFSYNEQFF.

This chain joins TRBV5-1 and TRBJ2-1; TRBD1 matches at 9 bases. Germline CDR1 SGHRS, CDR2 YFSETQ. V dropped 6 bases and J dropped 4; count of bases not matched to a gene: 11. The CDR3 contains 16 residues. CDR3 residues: CASTKRDGTGYNEQFF. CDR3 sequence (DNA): TGCGCCAGCACCAAAAGAGACGGGACAGGGTACAATGAGCAGTTCTTC.

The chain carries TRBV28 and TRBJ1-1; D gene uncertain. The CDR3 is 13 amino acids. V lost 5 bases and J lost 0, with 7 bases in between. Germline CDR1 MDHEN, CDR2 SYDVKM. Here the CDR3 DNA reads TGTGCCAGCAGTCCCAACCTGAACACTGAAGCTTTCTTT. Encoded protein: CASSPNLNTEAFF.

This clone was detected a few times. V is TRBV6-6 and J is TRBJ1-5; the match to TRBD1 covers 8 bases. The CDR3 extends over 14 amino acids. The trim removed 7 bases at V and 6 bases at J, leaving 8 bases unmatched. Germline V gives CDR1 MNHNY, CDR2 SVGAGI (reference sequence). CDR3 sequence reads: CASNRQGISQPQHF. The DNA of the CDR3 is TGTGCCAGCAACCGACAGGGGATTAGTCAGCCCCAGCATTTT.